This record concerns one TCR beta chain sequence. With 3 bases clipped from V and 1 base from J, the junction kept 4 bases outside the gene matches. The CDR3 is made up of 16 amino acids. In germline, CDR1 is MNHNY, CDR2 SVGAGI (reference sequence). Per the original data handling: Researchers report that nucleated cell counts were estimated from reference gene primer amplification. Sequencing was performed with immunoSEQ multiplex PCR; in TCRdb, only in-frame clones are kept and a portion is missing. V, J and clone size are those of that table, while D and trimming were read from the DNA. The sample includes roughly 100,000 clones, over 80% of them seen just once. The sample belongs to a study of blood T cell repertoires in COVID-19. Across the whole study: Samples representing acute and convalescent COVID-19 were sourced from the United States, Italy and Spain. From T cells, B-cell-depleted T cells, or PBMCs came the material, which was cDNA or gDNA.

The specimen sequenced was peripheral blood. The sequence was collected from a man between 65 and 79 years old with active or convalescent COVID-19. The chain carries TRBV6-6 and TRBJ1-2, with 11 positions matching TRBD1. The CDR3 DNA follows: TGTGCCAGCAGTTATGGGGACAGGGGGTTTAACTATGGCTACACCTTC. Its protein is CASSYGDRGFNYGYTF.